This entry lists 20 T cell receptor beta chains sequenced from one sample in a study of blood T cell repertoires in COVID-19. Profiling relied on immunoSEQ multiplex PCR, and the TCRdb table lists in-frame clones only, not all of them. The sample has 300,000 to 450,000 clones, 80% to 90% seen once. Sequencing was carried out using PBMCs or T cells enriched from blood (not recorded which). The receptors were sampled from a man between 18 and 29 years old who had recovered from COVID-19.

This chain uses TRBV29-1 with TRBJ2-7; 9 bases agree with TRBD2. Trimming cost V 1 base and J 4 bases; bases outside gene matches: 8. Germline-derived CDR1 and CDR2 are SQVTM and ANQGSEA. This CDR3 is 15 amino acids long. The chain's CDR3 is CSVEGPSGIGYEQYF. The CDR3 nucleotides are TGCAGCGTTGAAGGGCCTAGCGGGATAGGATACGAGCAGTACTTC.

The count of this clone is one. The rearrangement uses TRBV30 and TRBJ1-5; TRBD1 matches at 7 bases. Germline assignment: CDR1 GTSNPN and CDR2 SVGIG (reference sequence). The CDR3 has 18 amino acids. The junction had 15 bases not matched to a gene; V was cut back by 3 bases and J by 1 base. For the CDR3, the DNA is TGTGCCTGGAGCAATCGATTCAACAGGGGCATCAGCAATCAGCCCCAGCATTTT. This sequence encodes CAWSNRFNRGISNQPQHF.

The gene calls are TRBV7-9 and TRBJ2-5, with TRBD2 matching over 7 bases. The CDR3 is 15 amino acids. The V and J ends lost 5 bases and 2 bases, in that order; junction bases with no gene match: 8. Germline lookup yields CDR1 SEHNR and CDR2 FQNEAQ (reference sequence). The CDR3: CASSLLRLAQETQYF. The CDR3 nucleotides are TGTGCCAGCAGCCTCCTAAGACTAGCTCAAGAGACCCAGTACTTC.

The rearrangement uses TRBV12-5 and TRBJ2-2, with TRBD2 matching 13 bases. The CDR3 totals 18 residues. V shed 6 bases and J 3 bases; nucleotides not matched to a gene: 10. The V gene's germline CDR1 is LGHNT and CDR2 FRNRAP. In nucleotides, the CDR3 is TGTGCTAGTGGGGGGAGGACTAGCGGGAGTAAGGACACCGGGGAGCTGTTTTTT. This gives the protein CASGGRTSGSKDTGELFF.

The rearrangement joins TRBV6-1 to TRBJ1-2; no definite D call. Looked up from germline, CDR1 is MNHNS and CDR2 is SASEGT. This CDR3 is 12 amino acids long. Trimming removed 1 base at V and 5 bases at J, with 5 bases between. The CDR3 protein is CASSEGGYGYTF. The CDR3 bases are TGTGCCAGCAGTGAAGGAGGGTATGGCTACACCTTC.

The CDR3: CASSPGQGALGNYGYTF. Here the CDR3 DNA reads TGCGCCAGCAGCCCGGGACAGGGGGCGCTTGGAAACTATGGCTACACCTTC. The chain couples TRBV4-1 to TRBJ1-2; 12 nucleotides agree with TRBD1. The CDR3 totals 17 residues. The junction had 8 bases not matched to a gene; V was cut back by 4 bases and J by 2 bases. In germline, CDR1 is MGHRA, CDR2 YSYEKL.

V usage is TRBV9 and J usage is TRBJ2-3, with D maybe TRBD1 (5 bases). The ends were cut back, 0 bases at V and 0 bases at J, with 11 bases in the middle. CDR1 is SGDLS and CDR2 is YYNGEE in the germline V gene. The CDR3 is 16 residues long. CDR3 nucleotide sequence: TGTGCCAGCAGCGTAGAGGGGATGGCTAGCACAGATACGCAGTATTTT. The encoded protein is CASSVEGMASTDTQYF.

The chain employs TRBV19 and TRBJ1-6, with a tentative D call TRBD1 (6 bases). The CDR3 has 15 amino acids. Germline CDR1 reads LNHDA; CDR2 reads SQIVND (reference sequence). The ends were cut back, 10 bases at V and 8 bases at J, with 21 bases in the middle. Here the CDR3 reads CATQSGGALDSPLHF. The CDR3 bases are TGTGCCACCCAGTCCGGGGGGGCCTTGGATTCACCCCTCCACTTT.

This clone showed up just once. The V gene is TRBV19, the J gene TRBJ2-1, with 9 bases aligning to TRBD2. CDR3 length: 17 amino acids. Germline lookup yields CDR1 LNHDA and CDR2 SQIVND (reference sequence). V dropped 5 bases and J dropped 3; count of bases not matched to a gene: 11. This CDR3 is CASSLPSGAGGYNEQFF. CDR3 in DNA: TGTGCCAGTAGTCTCCCTTCGGGAGCGGGAGGCTACAATGAGCAGTTCTTC.

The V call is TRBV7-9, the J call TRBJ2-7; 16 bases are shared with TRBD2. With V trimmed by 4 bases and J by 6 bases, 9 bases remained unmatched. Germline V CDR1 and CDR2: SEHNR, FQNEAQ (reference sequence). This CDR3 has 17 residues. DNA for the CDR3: TGTGCCAGCAGCTCGGGACTAGCGGGGGGGCCGTCACTCGAGCAGTACTTC. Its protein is CASSSGLAGGPSLEQYF.

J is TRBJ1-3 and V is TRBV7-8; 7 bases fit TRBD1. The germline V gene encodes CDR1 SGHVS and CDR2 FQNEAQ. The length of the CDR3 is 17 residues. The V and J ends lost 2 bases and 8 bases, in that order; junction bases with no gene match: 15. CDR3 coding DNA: TGTGCCAGCAGCTTAAATTATAGGGGGCGCGACGGACACACCATATATTTT. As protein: CASSLNYRGRDGHTIYF.

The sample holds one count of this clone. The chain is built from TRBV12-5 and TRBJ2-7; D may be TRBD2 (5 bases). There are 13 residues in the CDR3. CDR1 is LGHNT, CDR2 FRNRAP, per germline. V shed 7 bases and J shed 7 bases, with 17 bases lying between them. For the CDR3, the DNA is TGTGCTAGTGCCCCTTCGGGGTTTGAAGAGCAGTACTTC. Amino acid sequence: CASAPSGFEEQYF.

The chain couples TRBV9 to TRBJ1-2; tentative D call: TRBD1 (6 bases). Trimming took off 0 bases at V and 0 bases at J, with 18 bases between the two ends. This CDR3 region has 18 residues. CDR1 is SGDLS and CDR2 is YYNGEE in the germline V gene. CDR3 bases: TGTGCCAGCAGCGTAGGTGGGGGCGCCGGGTCAACTAACTATGGCTACACCTTC. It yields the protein CASSVGGGAGSTNYGYTF.

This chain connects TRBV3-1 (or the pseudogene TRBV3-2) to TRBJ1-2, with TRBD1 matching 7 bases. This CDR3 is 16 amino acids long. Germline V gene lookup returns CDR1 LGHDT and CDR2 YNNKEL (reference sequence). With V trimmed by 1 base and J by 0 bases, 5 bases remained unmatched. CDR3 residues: CASSQVGTATNYGYTF. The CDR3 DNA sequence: TGTGCCAGCAGCCAAGTTGGGACAGCCACTAACTATGGCTACACCTTC.

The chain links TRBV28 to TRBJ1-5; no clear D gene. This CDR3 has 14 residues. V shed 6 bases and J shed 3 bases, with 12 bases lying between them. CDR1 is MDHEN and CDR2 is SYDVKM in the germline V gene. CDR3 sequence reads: CASSLGQTNQPQHF. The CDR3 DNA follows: TGTGCCAGCAGCTTAGGGCAGACCAATCAGCCCCAGCATTTT.

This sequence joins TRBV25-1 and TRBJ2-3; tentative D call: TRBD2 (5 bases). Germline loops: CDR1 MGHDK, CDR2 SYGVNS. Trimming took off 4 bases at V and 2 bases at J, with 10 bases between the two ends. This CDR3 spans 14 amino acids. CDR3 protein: CASSVGGTTDTQYF. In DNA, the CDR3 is TGTGCCAGCAGTGTAGGAGGTACCACAGATACGCAGTATTTT.

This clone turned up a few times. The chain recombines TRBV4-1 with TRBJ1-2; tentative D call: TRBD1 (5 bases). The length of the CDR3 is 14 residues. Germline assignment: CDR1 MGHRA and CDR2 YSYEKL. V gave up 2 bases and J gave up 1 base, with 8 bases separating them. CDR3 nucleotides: TGCGCCAGCAGCCAACAACAGGTTAACTATGGCTACACCTTC. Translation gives CASSQQQVNYGYTF.

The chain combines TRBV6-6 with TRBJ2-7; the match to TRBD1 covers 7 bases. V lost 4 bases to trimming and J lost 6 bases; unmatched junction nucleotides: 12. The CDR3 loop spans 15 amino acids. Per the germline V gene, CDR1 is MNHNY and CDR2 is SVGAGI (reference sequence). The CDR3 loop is CASSLDRRDFGEQYF. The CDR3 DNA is TGTGCCAGCAGTTTGGACAGGAGAGATTTCGGCGAGCAGTACTTC.

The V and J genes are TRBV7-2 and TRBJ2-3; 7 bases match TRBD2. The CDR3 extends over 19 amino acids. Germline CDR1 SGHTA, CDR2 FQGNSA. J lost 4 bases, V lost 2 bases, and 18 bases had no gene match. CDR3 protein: CASSLRRWGREARSDTQYF. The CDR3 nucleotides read TGTGCCAGCAGCTTAAGGAGGTGGGGTCGGGAGGCTAGGTCAGATACGCAGTATTTT.

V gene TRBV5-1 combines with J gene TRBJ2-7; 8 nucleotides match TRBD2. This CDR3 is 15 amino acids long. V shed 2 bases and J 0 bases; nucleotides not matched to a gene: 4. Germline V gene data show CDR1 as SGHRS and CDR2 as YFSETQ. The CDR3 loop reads CASSFPGTSSYEQYF. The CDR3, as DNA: TGCGCCAGCAGCTTTCCCGGGACTAGCTCCTACGAGCAGTACTTC.